The 28 T cell receptor beta chains below come from one sample, sequenced in a study of T-cell reconstitution after alpha-beta-depleted transplantation in children. A TCRbeta library incorporating unique molecular identifiers was prepared. Each CDR3 protein is one row after TCRdb ran MiXCR on the PCR reads. The sample yields 640,000 or so distinct CDR3 sequences, over 15% seen once. The input for sequencing was PBMCs from the stem cell graft donor, taken from the stem cell graft. The receptors originated from a human donor who donated a stem cell graft to a child with acute myeloid leukemia.

This clonotype was counted many times. This chain joins TRBV28 and TRBJ1-5, with D unclear. Germline V lookup: CDR1 MDHEN, CDR2 SYDVKM. Deletions cut 3 bases from V and 7 bases from J, with 7 bases between. The CDR3 has 12 residues. The CDR3 spells CASSLRTQPQHF. As DNA, the CDR3 is TGTGCCAGCAGTTTGCGGACCCAGCCCCAGCATTTT.

The J gene is TRBJ1-2, the V gene TRBV5-6; D uncertain. CDR1 is SGHDT and CDR2 is YYEEEE in the germline V gene. V dropped 2 bases and J dropped 5 bases, with 13 bases sitting between them. The CDR3 spans 14 residues. The DNA for the CDR3 is TGTGCCAGCAGCTTAGGAACAGACACTTATGGCTACACCTTC. Its protein is CASSLGTDTYGYTF.

This clonotype was seen more than once but under ten times. This rearrangement joins TRBV7-9 to TRBJ2-7; D gene unclear. The ends were cut back, 1 base at V and 2 bases at J, with 6 bases in the middle. Looked up from germline, CDR1 is SEHNR and CDR2 is FQNEAQ (reference sequence). This CDR3 has 13 amino acids. The CDR3 nucleotides are TGTGCCAGCAGCTTAGACCAAACCTACGAGCAGTACTTC. This encodes CASSLDQTYEQYF.

The chain combines TRBV7-2 with TRBJ1-1; D is unclear. Germline values: CDR1 SGHTA, CDR2 FQGNSA. V was clipped by 4 bases and J by 0 bases, with 6 bases between them. The CDR3 runs to 13 residues. The CDR3 region is CASSWRMNTEAFF. The CDR3 nucleotides read TGTGCCAGCAGCTGGAGGATGAACACTGAAGCTTTCTTT.

This clonotype was found a few times. The chain has TRBV4-3 and TRBJ2-7; a weak D match, TRBD2 (5 bases). The germline V gene has CDR1 LGHNA and CDR2 YSLEER. The CDR3 contains 13 residues. V lost 0 bases to trimming and J lost 6 bases, with 9 bases between them. CDR3 DNA: TGCGCCAGCAGCCAAGATAAGGCGGGCGAGCAGTACTTC. Translated, it gives CASSQDKAGEQYF.

Notes on this clonotype: A much larger clonotype is one base distant, so this may be a read error. This sequence joins TRBV29-1 and TRBJ2-5; maybe TRBD1 (5 bases). CDR1 is SQVTM, CDR2 ANQGSEA, per germline. Trimming took off 3 bases at V and 4 bases at J, with 9 bases between the two ends. CDR3 length: 12 residues. The CDR3 protein is CSVEERGETQYF. The CDR3 DNA reads TGCAGCGTTGAGGAAAGGGGAGAGACCCAGTACTTC.

This clonotype appeared many times. This chain links TRBV29-1 with TRBJ1-1; D ambiguous. The CDR3 has 13 amino acids. V was shortened by 4 bases and J by 0 bases, with 9 bases between the two germline ends. From germline, CDR1 is SQVTM and CDR2 ANQGSEA. The CDR3 region is CSVGPFMNTEAFF. CDR3 bases: TGCAGCGTTGGACCTTTCATGAACACTGAAGCTTTCTTT.

The table lists this clonotype with many counts. This chain connects TRBV20-1 to TRBJ1-1; unclear D gene. This CDR3 has 12 residues. In germline, CDR1 is DFQATT, CDR2 SNEGSKA (reference sequence). V was shortened by 5 bases and J by 2 bases, with 9 bases between the two germline ends. CDR3 protein: CSAQFYNTEAFF. The CDR3 region has the DNA TGCAGTGCTCAATTTTATAACACTGAAGCTTTCTTT.

The chain recombines TRBV12-3 or TRBV12-4 with TRBJ1-6; the D gene is possibly TRBD1 (5 bases). V was cut by 5 bases and J by 5 bases, with 13 bases left in between. There are 15 residues in the CDR3. CDR3 in amino acids: CASSPEGRNNSPLHF. The CDR3 region has the DNA TGTGCCAGCAGTCCCGAGGGGCGTAATAATTCACCCCTCCACTTT.

This clonotype has a handful of counts. The CDR3: CASSVARGQGARSGYTF. Here the CDR3 DNA reads TGTGCCAGCAGCGTAGCTCGGGGACAGGGGGCGAGAAGTGGCTACACCTTC. The chain links TRBV9 to TRBJ1-2; 12 bases map to TRBD1. Germline V gene data show CDR1 as SGDLS and CDR2 as YYNGEE. V shed 0 bases, J shed 7 bases, and the junction held 10 bases outside the gene matches. The CDR3 covers 17 residues. The whole variable domain, remainder taken from reference TRBV9 and TRBJ1-2, is DSGVTQTPKHLITATGQRVTLRCSPRSGDLSVYWYQQSLDQGLQFLIQYYNGEERAKGNILERFSAQQFPDLHSELNLSSLELGDSALYFCASSVARGQGARSGYTFGSGTRLTVV.

The gene calls are TRBV20-1 and TRBJ2-5; 7 bases fit TRBD2. The CDR3 covers 12 residues. Per the germline V gene, CDR1 is DFQATT and CDR2 is SNEGSKA (reference sequence). In DNA form, the CDR3 reads TGCACCGCGGGCGGGGGACAAGAGACCCAGTACTTC. It is translated as CTAGGGQETQYF.

This clonotype was seen many times. The rearrangement uses TRBV20-1 and TRBJ2-3; no reliable D call. The CDR3 totals 10 residues. CDR1 DFQATT and CDR2 SNEGSKA come from the germline V gene (reference sequence). The V and J ends lost 3 bases and 6 bases respectively, with 4 bases between them. The CDR3, as DNA: TGCAGTGCTAGTTACGATACGCAGTATTTT. It specifies CSASYDTQYF.

This clonotype has at least ten counts. The genes are TRBV20-1 and TRBJ1-6; D is ambiguous. The CDR3 loop spans 13 amino acids. Trimming cost V 4 bases and J 2 bases, with 6 bases left between them. In germline, CDR1 is DFQATT, CDR2 SNEGSKA (reference sequence). CDR3 region: CSATLPYNSPLHF. CDR3 in DNA: TGCAGTGCTACCCTTCCCTATAATTCACCCCTCCACTTT.

This clonotype has ten or more counts. The chain carries TRBV20-1 and TRBJ2-7, with 7 bases identical to TRBD2. This CDR3 has 14 residues. CDR1 and CDR2 (germline): DFQATT, SNEGSKA (reference sequence). V gave up 4 bases and J gave up 4 bases; unmatched junction bases: 10. The CDR3 spells CSATQRSGVYEQYF. DNA of the CDR3: TGCAGTGCTACCCAGCGGAGCGGGGTATACGAGCAGTACTTC.

In its sample, this clonotype was seen many times. The chain uses TRBV20-1 and TRBJ2-2; 7 nucleotides match TRBD2. This CDR3 has 17 amino acids. Per germline, CDR1 DFQATT and CDR2 SNEGSKA (reference sequence). J lost 5 bases, V lost 0 bases, and 12 bases had no gene match. CDR3 in amino acids: CSARDLVVRGSTGELFF. DNA of the CDR3: TGCAGTGCTAGAGATTTGGTCGTGCGGGGGAGTACCGGGGAGCTGTTTTTT.

The rearrangement joins TRBV30 to TRBJ2-7, with 12 nucleotides matching TRBD1. Germline loops: CDR1 GTSNPN, CDR2 SVGIG (reference sequence). The CDR3 consists of 15 residues. Unmatched junction bases numbered 6, after V lost 2 bases and J lost 4 bases. DNA for the CDR3: TGTGCCTGGAGTTCCGGGACAGGGGGCGCGTACGAGCAGTACTTC. This translates into CAWSSGTGGAYEQYF.

This clonotype was detected ten times or more. The V gene is TRBV29-1, the J gene TRBJ1-5; maybe TRBD1 (6 bases). The V end lost 0 bases, the J end lost 6 bases, and 9 bases lay between the germline ends. From germline, CDR1 is SQVTM and CDR2 ANQGSEA. This CDR3 contains 13 residues. The CDR3 loop is CSVEDQGGQPQHF. CDR3 coding DNA: TGCAGCGTTGAAGATCAAGGGGGTCAGCCCCAGCATTTT.

This clonotype occurred many times. The V call is TRBV20-1, the J call TRBJ1-4; D perhaps matches TRBD1 (6 bases). Germline CDR1 and CDR2: DFQATT and SNEGSKA (reference sequence). The CDR3 contains 16 residues. V was shortened by 3 bases and J by 1 base, with 15 bases between the two germline ends. The CDR3 here is CSARGGIRGTNEKLFF. In DNA, the CDR3 is TGCAGTGCTAGGGGGGGCATCCGGGGAACTAATGAAAAACTGTTTTTT.

As regards this clonotype: Just one base apart from a much larger clone, this may be a read error. The chain recombines TRBV29-1 with TRBJ1-1; D call uncertain. This CDR3 is 11 amino acids long. Trimming took 4 bases from V and 4 from J, leaving 7 bases between them. Germline V gene sequence: CDR1 SQVTM, CDR2 ANQGSEA. CDR3 in DNA: TGCAGCGTTGGGGCGAGCACTGAAGCTTTCTTT. Its protein is CSVGASTEAFF.

The rearrangement links TRBV4-2 to TRBJ1-1; D remains unclear. Trimming left V 4 bases short and J 3 bases short, with 18 bases between. This CDR3 region has 16 residues. Per the germline V gene, CDR1 is LGHNA and CDR2 is YNFKEQ. CDR3 residues: CASSPPGRSLYTEAFF. The CDR3 nucleotides are TGTGCCAGCAGCCCCCCGGGTCGTTCTCTGTACACTGAAGCTTTCTTT.

This clonotype was observed a handful of times. V is TRBV5-5 and J is TRBJ1-6; no clear D gene. Germline V lookup: CDR1 SGHKS, CDR2 YYEKEE (reference sequence). The ends were cut back, 1 base at V and 7 bases at J, with 3 bases in the middle. This CDR3 spans 12 amino acids. The CDR3 sequence is CASSLWNSPLHF. The CDR3 DNA reads TGTGCCAGCAGCTTGTGGAATTCACCCCTCCACTTT. Together with reference TRBV5-5 and TRBJ1-6, the CDR3 gives the full variable domain: DAGVTQSPTHLIKTRGQQVTLRCSPISGHKSVSWYQQVLGQGPQFIFQYYEKEERGRGNFPDRFSARQFPNYSSELNVNALLLGDSALYLCASSLWNSPLHFGNGTRLTVT.

This clonotype has only a few counts. This chain links TRBV5-1 with TRBJ2-2; 8 positions match TRBD2. The germline V gene has CDR1 SGHRS and CDR2 YFSETQ. This CDR3 comprises 15 residues. J lost 4 bases, V lost 1 base, and 3 bases had no gene match. This chain's CDR3 is CASSLSGGLTGELFF. CDR3 bases: TGCGCCAGCAGCTTGAGCGGGGGCCTCACCGGGGAGCTGTTTTTT.

The chain joins TRBV20-1 to TRBJ1-1; D is possibly TRBD1 (5 bases). Germline V lookup: CDR1 DFQATT, CDR2 SNEGSKA (reference sequence). Trimming left V 6 bases short and J 2 bases short, with 13 bases between. The CDR3 consists of 13 residues. CDR3 coding DNA: TGCAGTGCCGACCGACAGAGAAACACTGAAGCTTTCTTT. Translation gives CSADRQRNTEAFF.

This clonotype was counted only a few times. The V call is TRBV12-3 or TRBV12-4, the J call TRBJ2-3, with 8 positions matching TRBD2. V lost 1 base, J lost 6 bases, and 6 bases stayed unmatched. The CDR3 runs to 15 residues. CDR3 region: CASSLGSGVADTQYF. Here the CDR3 DNA reads TGTGCCAGCAGTTTAGGTAGCGGGGTGGCGGATACGCAGTATTTT.

This clonotype was detected ten times or more. This rearrangement joins TRBV12-3 or TRBV12-4 to TRBJ1-5; 11 bases align to TRBD1. The J segment lost 6 bases and the V segment lost 8 bases, leaving 12 bases of the junction unmatched. The CDR3 has 16 amino acids. CDR3 sequence (DNA): TGTGCCAGCCGGGACAGGGGGTCAGGCCCCCCTCAGCCCCAGCATTTT. Translation: CASRDRGSGPPQPQHF.

This chain links TRBV7-2 with TRBJ1-1; the D is unclear. The V end lost 4 bases, the J end lost 1 base, and 16 bases lay between the germline ends. Germline V gene data show CDR1 as SGHTA and CDR2 as FQGNSA. The CDR3 totals 16 residues. DNA for the CDR3: TGTGCCAGCAGCTCCCGACTAGGGATTCCGAACACTGAAGCTTTCTTT. It yields the protein CASSSRLGIPNTEAFF.

This clonotype was recorded at least ten times. This chain joins TRBV12-3 or TRBV12-4 and TRBJ2-2, with 9 nucleotides matching TRBD1. This CDR3 is built from 15 residues. V gave up 5 bases and J gave up 7 bases; unmatched junction bases: 8. The CDR3 here is CASSPRDRDSGELFF. As DNA, the CDR3 is TGTGCCAGCAGTCCTCGGGACAGGGACAGCGGGGAGCTGTTTTTT.

Concerning this clonotype: A much larger clone differs from this one at a single base, so this may be a read error. The CDR3 nucleotides are TGTGCCATCAGCCCTCGGACTAGCTACGAGCAGTACTTC. Translating it yields CAISPRTSYEQYF. The rearrangement uses TRBV4-2 and TRBJ2-7; 7 bases match TRBD2. The CDR3 runs to 13 residues. Germline assignment: CDR1 LGHNA and CDR2 YNFKEQ.